These T cell receptor beta chains were read from a single sample in a study of cytomegalovirus exposure and HLA in healthy donors. Generated by immunoSEQ multiplex PCR, the TCRdb table keeps only in-frame clones and is missing some. The sample records about 190,000 clones, 86% being singletons. The sample consisted of PBMCs. These receptors came from a woman aged 18-29 years in good health and CMV-seronegative. Both conserved end residues are trimmed from each CDR3. Fields, in order: CDR3 protein, clone size, J gene, V gene. The size field is filled for only some rows; it gives once, few, many or a size class.

CDR3aa: ASSHDRSIVPQNTEAF
abundance: -
j_gene: TRBJ1-1
v_gene: TRBV5-1

CDR3aa: AISVGASRADTEAF
abundance: -
j_gene: TRBJ1-1
v_gene: TRBV10-3

CDR3aa: ASRSSGQETQY
abundance: -
j_gene: TRBJ2-5
v_gene: TRBV11-2

CDR3aa: ASSLGRGGAGSNQPQH
abundance: -
j_gene: TRBJ1-5
v_gene: TRBV7-8

CDR3aa: ASSTSVSAYNEQF
abundance: -
j_gene: TRBJ2-1
v_gene: TRBV19

CDR3aa: ASSYSGTVNYGYT
abundance: -
j_gene: TRBJ1-2
v_gene: TRBV6-5

CDR3aa: AITATGDGYT
abundance: -
j_gene: TRBJ1-2
v_gene: TRBV10-3

CDR3aa: ASSPSGTGGSGYT
abundance: -
j_gene: TRBJ1-2
v_gene: TRBV7-3

CDR3aa: ASSSLSGANYGYT
abundance: few
j_gene: TRBJ1-2
v_gene: TRBV5-6

CDR3aa: ASSLKLRGIGGNEQF
abundance: once
j_gene: TRBJ2-1
v_gene: TRBV7-2

CDR3aa: ASSLEGQGAYDTQY
abundance: -
j_gene: TRBJ2-3
v_gene: TRBV7-9

CDR3aa: ATSRDRGGYEQY
abundance: -
j_gene: TRBJ2-7
v_gene: TRBV15

CDR3aa: AISDPTGNTEAF
abundance: few
j_gene: TRBJ1-1
v_gene: TRBV10-3

CDR3aa: ASSPWSPTGDTEAF
abundance: -
j_gene: TRBJ1-1
v_gene: TRBV19